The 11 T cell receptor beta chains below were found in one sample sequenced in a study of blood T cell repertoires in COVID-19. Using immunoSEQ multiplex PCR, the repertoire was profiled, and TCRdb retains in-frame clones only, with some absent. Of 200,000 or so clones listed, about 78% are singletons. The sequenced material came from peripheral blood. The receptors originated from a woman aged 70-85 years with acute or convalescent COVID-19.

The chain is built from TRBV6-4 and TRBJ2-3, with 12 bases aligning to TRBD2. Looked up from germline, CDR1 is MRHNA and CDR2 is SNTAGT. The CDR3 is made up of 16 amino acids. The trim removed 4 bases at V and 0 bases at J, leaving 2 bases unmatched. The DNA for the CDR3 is TGTGCCAGCAGTGTACTAGCGGGAGGAAGCACAGATACGCAGTATTTT. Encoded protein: CASSVLAGGSTDTQYF.

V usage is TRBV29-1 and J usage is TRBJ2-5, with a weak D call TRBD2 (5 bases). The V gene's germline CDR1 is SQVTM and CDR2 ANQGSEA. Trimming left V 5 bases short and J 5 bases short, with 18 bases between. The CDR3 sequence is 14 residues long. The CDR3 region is CSVSLIGPGETQYF. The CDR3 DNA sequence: TGCAGCGTTTCCCTCATTGGGCCGGGGGAGACCCAGTACTTC.

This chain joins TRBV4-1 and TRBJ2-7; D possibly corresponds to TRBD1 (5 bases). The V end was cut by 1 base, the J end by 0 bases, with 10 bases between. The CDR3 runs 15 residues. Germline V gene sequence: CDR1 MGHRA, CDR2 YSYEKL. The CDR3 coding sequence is TGCGCCAGCAGCCAAGCAGGGCCTAGCTCCTACGAGCAGTACTTC. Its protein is CASSQAGPSSYEQYF.

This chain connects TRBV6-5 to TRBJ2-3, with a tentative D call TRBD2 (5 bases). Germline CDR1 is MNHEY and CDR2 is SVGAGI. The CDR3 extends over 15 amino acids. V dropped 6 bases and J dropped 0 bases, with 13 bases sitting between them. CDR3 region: CASRPSRTSTDTQYF. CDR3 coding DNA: TGTGCCAGCAGGCCTAGCAGGACTAGCACAGATACGCAGTATTTT.

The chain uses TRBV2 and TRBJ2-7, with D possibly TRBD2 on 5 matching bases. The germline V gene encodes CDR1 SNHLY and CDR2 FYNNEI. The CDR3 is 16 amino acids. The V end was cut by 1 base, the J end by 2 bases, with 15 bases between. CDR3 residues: CASSEGRTSNAYEQYF. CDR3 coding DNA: TGTGCCAGCAGTGAAGGGAGGACTTCTAACGCCTACGAGCAGTACTTC.

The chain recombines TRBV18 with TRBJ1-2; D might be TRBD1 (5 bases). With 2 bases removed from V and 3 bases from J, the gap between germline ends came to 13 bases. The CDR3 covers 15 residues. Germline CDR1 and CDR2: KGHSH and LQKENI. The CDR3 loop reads CASSPSGGADYGYTF. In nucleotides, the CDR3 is TGTGCCAGCTCACCAAGTGGTGGGGCGGACTATGGCTACACCTTC. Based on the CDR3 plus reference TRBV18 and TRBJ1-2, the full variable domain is NAGVMQNPRHLVRRRGQEARLRCSPMKGHSHVYWYRQLPEEGLKFMVYLQKENIIDESGMPKERFSAEFPKEGPSILRIQQVVRGDSAAYFCASSPSGGADYGYTFGSGTRLTVV.

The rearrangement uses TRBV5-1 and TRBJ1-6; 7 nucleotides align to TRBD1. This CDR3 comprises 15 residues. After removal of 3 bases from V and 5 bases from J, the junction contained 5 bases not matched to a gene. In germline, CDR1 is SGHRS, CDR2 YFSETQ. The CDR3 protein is CASSYRQGHNSPLHF. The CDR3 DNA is TGCGCCAGCAGCTACCGACAGGGTCATAATTCACCCCTCCACTTT. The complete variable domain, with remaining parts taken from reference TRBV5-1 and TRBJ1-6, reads KAGVTQTPRYLIKTRGQQVTLSCSPISGHRSVSWYQQTPGQGLQFLFEYFSETQRNKGNFPGRFSGRQFSNSRSEMNVSTLELGDSALYLCASSYRQGHNSPLHFGNGTRLTVT.

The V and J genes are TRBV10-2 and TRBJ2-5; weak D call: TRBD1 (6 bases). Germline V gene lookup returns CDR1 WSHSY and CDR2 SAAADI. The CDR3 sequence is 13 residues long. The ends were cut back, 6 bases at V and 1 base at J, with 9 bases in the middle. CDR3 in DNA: TGCGCCAGCAGCAGGGGTGGCCAAGAGACCCAGTACTTC. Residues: CASSRGGQETQYF.

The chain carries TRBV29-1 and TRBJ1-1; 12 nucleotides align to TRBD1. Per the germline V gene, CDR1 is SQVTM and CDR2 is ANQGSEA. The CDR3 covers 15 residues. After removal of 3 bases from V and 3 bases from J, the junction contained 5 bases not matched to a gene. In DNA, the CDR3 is TGCAGCGTTGAGGGACAGGGGGCGGGATACACTGAAGCTTTCTTT. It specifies CSVEGQGAGYTEAFF.

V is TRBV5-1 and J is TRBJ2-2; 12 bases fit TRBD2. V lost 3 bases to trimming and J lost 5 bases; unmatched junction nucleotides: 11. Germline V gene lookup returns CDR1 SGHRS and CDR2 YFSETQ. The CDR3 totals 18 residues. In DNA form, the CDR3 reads TGCGCCAGCAGCTCCTGGACTAGCGGGATTTCGGGAACCGGGGAGCTGTTTTTT. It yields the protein CASSSWTSGISGTGELFF.

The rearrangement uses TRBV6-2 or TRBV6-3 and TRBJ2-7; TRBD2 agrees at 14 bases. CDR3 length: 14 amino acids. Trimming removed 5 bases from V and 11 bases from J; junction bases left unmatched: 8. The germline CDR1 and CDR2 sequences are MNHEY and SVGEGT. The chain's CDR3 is CASSEGLAGEWEYF. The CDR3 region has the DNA TGTGCCAGCAGTGAGGGACTAGCGGGAGAGTGGGAGTACTTC.